One and the same sample provided the 18 T cell receptor beta chains below, sequenced in a study of OX40 agonist ivuxolimab in advanced cancers. This table comes from immunoSEQ multiplex PCR, and its TCRdb copy is limited to in-frame clones, with some not included. The sample carries over 45,000 clones, about four fifths recorded once. Specimen: CD4+ or CD8+ T cells sorted from blood, collected in a trial of the OX40 agonist ivuxolimab. These receptors originate from an adult with an advanced solid tumor such as melanoma, head and neck, liver or kidney cancer.

For the CDR3, the DNA is TGTGCCAGCAGCCCGGTGGGACTAAACGTAGATACGCAGTATTTT. Its protein is CASSPVGLNVDTQYF. The chain joins TRBV7-7 to TRBJ2-3; 7 nucleotides agree with TRBD2. The V segment lost 5 bases and the J segment 5 bases; nucleotides outside the gene matches: 10. This CDR3 region has 15 residues. CDR1 and CDR2 (germline): SSHAT, FNYEAQ (reference sequence).

V and J are TRBV6-5 and TRBJ1-2; no firm D call. Looked up from germline, CDR1 is MNHEY and CDR2 is SVGAGI. Deletions cut 5 bases from V and 2 bases from J, with 12 bases between. This CDR3 spans 14 amino acids. DNA for the CDR3: TGTGCCAGCAGTCCGGCAGACCAAAACTATGGCTACACCTTC. Amino acids: CASSPADQNYGYTF.

The chain is built from TRBV30 and TRBJ2-3; TRBD1 aligns across 9 bases. The CDR3 runs to 13 residues. In germline, CDR1 is GTSNPN, CDR2 SVGIG (reference sequence). The J segment lost 3 bases and the V segment lost 8 bases, leaving 6 bases of the junction unmatched. As DNA, the CDR3 is TGTGCCCAAGGACAGGGGTCAACAGATACGCAGTATTTT. It specifies CAQGQGSTDTQYF.

The chain recombines TRBV30 with TRBJ1-1; D is undetermined. Germline-derived CDR1 and CDR2 are GTSNPN and SVGIG (reference sequence). This CDR3 spans 13 amino acids. The germline V and J ends were trimmed by 3 bases and 5 bases, with 13 bases remaining between them. The DNA of the CDR3 is TGTGCCTGGAGAGGCCCTGACCTGACTGAAGCTTTCTTT. It codes for CAWRGPDLTEAFF.

V and J are TRBV5-1 and TRBJ2-3; D might be TRBD2 (5 bases). CDR3 length: 12 amino acids. V was shortened by 4 bases and J by 9 bases, with 12 bases between the two germline ends. Germline CDR1 SGHRS, CDR2 YFSETQ. CDR3 bases: TGCGCCAGCAGCATGGAAGCGGACACGCAGTATTTT. Translating it yields CASSMEADTQYF.

This rearrangement joins TRBV6-6 to TRBJ2-7; D might be TRBD2 (7 bases). The CDR3 totals 15 residues. Per germline, CDR1 MNHNY and CDR2 SVGAGI (reference sequence). V was pared by 0 bases and J by 3 bases, with 12 bases between. CDR3 amino acids: CASSYSVGGGYEQYF. The CDR3 DNA follows: TGTGCCAGCAGTTACTCGGTGGGAGGGGGCTACGAGCAGTACTTC.

This sequence joins TRBV19 and TRBJ2-1; TRBD2 aligns across 10 bases. The length of the CDR3 is 14 residues. CDR1 LNHDA and CDR2 SQIVND come from the germline V gene (reference sequence). With 5 bases clipped from V and 5 bases from J, the junction kept 3 bases outside the gene matches. As DNA, the CDR3 is TGTGCCAGTAGTCCTAGCGGGAGAGACAATGAGCAGTTCTTC. Translation: CASSPSGRDNEQFF.

The chain couples TRBV6-5 to TRBJ2-3; D ambiguous. Between the trimmed V and J ends, which lost 10 bases and 5 bases, there was a span of 10 bases. The CDR3 is made up of 11 amino acids. Looked up from germline, CDR1 is MNHEY and CDR2 is SVGAGI. CDR3: CATKRGDTQYF. CDR3 DNA sequence: TGTGCCACCAAGCGAGGAGATACGCAGTATTTT.

The rearrangement links TRBV6-6 to TRBJ2-1; a possible D gene is TRBD1 (7 bases). Germline CDR1 MNHNY, CDR2 SVGAGI (reference sequence). V was trimmed by 8 bases and J by 5 bases, leaving 22 bases between them. The CDR3 contains 16 residues. The CDR3 nucleotides are TGTGCCAGCGTCAGGGGGGCTCCCTCCTTGAACAATGAGCAGTTCTTC. Translation: CASVRGAPSLNNEQFF.

This clone was detected once. This sequence joins TRBV7-2 and TRBJ2-7; D ambiguous. This CDR3 region has 15 residues. The germline V gene has CDR1 SGHTA and CDR2 FQGNSA. Trimming took off 0 bases at V and 2 bases at J, with 11 bases between the two ends. The CDR3 DNA is TGTGCCAGCAGCTTAGCGTGGATTGGGCCCTACGAGCAGTACTTC. As protein: CASSLAWIGPYEQYF.

This clone was observed once. CDR3 sequence: CASTSISSGYGYTF. CDR3 sequence (DNA): TGTGCCAGCACCTCCATATCCTCGGGGTATGGCTACACCTTC. The rearrangement links TRBV2 to TRBJ1-2, with D uncertain. The V end lost 7 bases, the J end lost 5 bases, and 17 bases lay between the germline ends. The CDR3 runs 14 residues. Per germline, CDR1 SNHLY and CDR2 FYNNEI. Looking up the rest from reference TRBV2 and TRBJ1-2 gives the full variable domain: EPEVTQTPSHQVTQMGQEVILRCVPISNHLYFYWYRQILGQKVEFLVSFYNNEISEKSEIFDDQFSVERPDGSNFTLKIRSTKLEDSAMYFCASTSISSGYGYTFGSGTRLTVV.

The J gene is TRBJ1-5, the V gene TRBV6-1, with D hard to call. The CDR3 covers 11 residues. Germline V gene sequence: CDR1 MNHNS, CDR2 SASEGT. V gave up 4 bases and J gave up 6 bases, with 4 bases separating them. Here the CDR3 reads CASSVSQPQHF. For the CDR3, the DNA is TGTGCCAGCAGTGTTAGTCAGCCCCAGCATTTT.

The gene calls are TRBV5-1 and TRBJ1-6; D remains unclear. The V gene's germline CDR1 is SGHRS and CDR2 YFSETQ. This CDR3 is 13 amino acids long. Trimming took 0 bases from V and 10 from J, leaving 8 bases between them. The CDR3 nucleotides read TGCGCCAGCAGCTTGGACGGCGAATCACCCCTCCACTTT. It translates to CASSLDGESPLHF.

The CDR3 nucleotides read TGTGCCTGGAGTGTCCCGGGACAGGGAGTTAGAAACACCATATATTTT. It is translated as CAWSVPGQGVRNTIYF. The V and J genes are TRBV30 and TRBJ1-3; TRBD1 matches 9 bases. V was clipped by 0 bases and J by 5 bases; unmatched bases: 8. Germline V gives CDR1 GTSNPN, CDR2 SVGIG (reference sequence). The CDR3 loop spans 16 amino acids.

The chain carries TRBV4-2 and TRBJ2-4, with 13 bases lining up with TRBD2. The CDR3 spans 19 residues. Germline values: CDR1 LGHNA, CDR2 YNFKEQ. Germline trimming cut 2 bases from V and 1 base from J; bases unmatched to any gene: 8. Here the CDR3 DNA reads TGTGCCAGCAGCCAACTGACTAGCGGGAGGTGGGGGGCCAAAAACATTCAGTACTTC. It specifies CASSQLTSGRWGAKNIQYF.

The CDR3 nucleotides are TGTGCCAGCAGTCCACTGACTAGCGGGGATACGCAGTATTTT. It yields the protein CASSPLTSGDTQYF. This chain uses TRBV27 with TRBJ2-3; 10 positions match TRBD2. Trimming took 5 bases from V and 6 from J; bases not matched to a gene: 5. The CDR3 length is 14 residues. The germline V gene has CDR1 MNHEY and CDR2 SMNVEV (reference sequence).

The chain employs TRBV19 and TRBJ2-7; TRBD2 agrees at 8 bases. CDR1 is LNHDA and CDR2 is SQIVND in the germline V gene (reference sequence). V lost 3 bases to trimming and J lost 6 bases; unmatched junction nucleotides: 13. CDR3 size: 16 residues. The CDR3 loop reads CASSIRKAGARCEQYF. As DNA, the CDR3 is TGTGCCAGTAGTATCCGTAAAGCGGGAGCGAGGTGCGAGCAGTACTTC.

This clone has only a few counts. J is TRBJ2-1 and V is TRBV4-3, with D perhaps TRBD1 or TRBD2 (6 bases each). Germline CDR1 reads LGHNA; CDR2 reads YSLEER. V lost 4 bases and J lost 2, with 15 bases in between. The CDR3 sequence is 16 residues long. The DNA for the CDR3 is TGCGCCAGCAGCCGGGCGGGGCAGGGGACCTACAATGAGCAGTTCTTC. Amino acid sequence: CASSRAGQGTYNEQFF.